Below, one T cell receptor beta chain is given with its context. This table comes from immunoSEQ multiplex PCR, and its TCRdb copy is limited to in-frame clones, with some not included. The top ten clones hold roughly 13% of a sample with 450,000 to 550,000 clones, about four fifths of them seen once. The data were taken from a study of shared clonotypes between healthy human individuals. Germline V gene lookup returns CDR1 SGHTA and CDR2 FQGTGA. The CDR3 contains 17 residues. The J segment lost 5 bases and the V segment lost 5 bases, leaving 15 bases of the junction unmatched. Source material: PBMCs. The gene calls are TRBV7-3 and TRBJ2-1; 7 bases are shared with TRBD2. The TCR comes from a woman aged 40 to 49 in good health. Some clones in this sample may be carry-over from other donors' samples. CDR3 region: CASSAGPPGLLDNEQFF. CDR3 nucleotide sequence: TGTGCCAGCAGCGCGGGACCCCCGGGACTACTAGACAATGAGCAGTTCTTC.